The source of this T cell receptor beta chain is a study of control samples from healthy donors and cancer patients. The repertoire was sequenced with immunoSEQ multiplex PCR; TCRdb's copy has only in-frame clones and lacks some. The sample lists 350,000 to 450,000 clones, around 90% occurring once. CDR1 is SGDLS, CDR2 YYNGEE, per germline. V was trimmed by 3 bases and J by 1 base, leaving 11 bases between them. The CDR3 consists of 15 residues. The chain employs TRBV9 and TRBJ2-1, with D perhaps assigned TRBD1 or TRBD2 (6 bases each). The sequencing sample was made of PBMCs. The source is a man aged 40-55 years with head and neck cancer. The CDR3 nucleotides are TGTGCCAGCAGCGCAGAGGGGGGTTCCTACAATGAGCAGTTCTTC. It encodes CASSAEGGSYNEQFF. Using reference TRBV9 and TRBJ2-1 for the parts outside the CDR3, the full variable domain is DSGVTQTPKHLITATGQRVTLRCSPRSGDLSVYWYQQSLDQGLQFLIQYYNGEERAKGNILERFSAQQFPDLHSELNLSSLELGDSALYFCASSAEGGSYNEQFFGPGTRLTVL.